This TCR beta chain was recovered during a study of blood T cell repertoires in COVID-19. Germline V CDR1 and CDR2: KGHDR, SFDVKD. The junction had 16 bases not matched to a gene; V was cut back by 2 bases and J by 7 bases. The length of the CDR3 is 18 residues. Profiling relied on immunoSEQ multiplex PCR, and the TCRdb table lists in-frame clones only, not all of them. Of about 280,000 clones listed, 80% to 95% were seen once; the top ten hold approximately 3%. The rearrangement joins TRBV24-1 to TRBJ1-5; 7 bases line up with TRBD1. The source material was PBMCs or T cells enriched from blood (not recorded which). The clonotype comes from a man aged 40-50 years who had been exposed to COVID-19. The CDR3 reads CATSDSVSPYRGFQPQHF. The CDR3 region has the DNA TGTGCCACCAGTGATTCGGTTTCGCCCTACAGGGGCTTCCAGCCCCAGCATTTT.